Listed below are T cell receptor beta chains from one sample, sequenced in a study of cytomegalovirus exposure and HLA in healthy donors. Sequencing used immunoSEQ multiplex PCR; TCRdb keeps in-frame clones, though not all of them. Seen here are 150,000 or so clones, 73% observed once, and the top ten hold about 1.5%. Sequenced input: PBMCs. These receptors were taken from a woman aged 18-29 years in good health and CMV-seronegative. Each CDR3 is given with its conserved first and last residue. Each record gives: clone size, V gene, D gene, J gene, CDR3 protein, CDR3 DNA. The D gene is left open where the match is weak. A row's size may be missing; if present it is once, few, many or a size class.

abundance: few
v_gene: TRBV18
d_gene: .
j_gene: TRBJ2-2
CDR3aa: CASSPPPQGAVRRGADTGELFF
CDR3nt: TGTGCCAGCTCACCACCCCCACAGGGGGCGGTCCGGCGGGGGGCCGACACCGGGGAGCTGTTTTTT

abundance: .
v_gene: TRBV18
d_gene: TRBD1
j_gene: TRBJ2-3
CDR3aa: CASSPPNRGFGTDTQYF
CDR3nt: TGTGCCAGCTCACCACCGAACAGGGGGTTTGGTACAGATACGCAGTATTTT

abundance: .
v_gene: TRBV4-1
d_gene: .
j_gene: TRBJ2-7
CDR3aa: CASSLQASPAYEQYF
CDR3nt: TGCGCCAGCAGCCTTCAGGCTAGCCCTGCCTACGAGCAGTACTTC

abundance: few
v_gene: TRBV5-1
d_gene: .
j_gene: TRBJ1-1
CDR3aa: CASRGAGGFTEAFF
CDR3nt: TGCGCCAGCAGAGGGGCTGGGGGGTTCACTGAAGCTTTCTTT

abundance: .
v_gene: TRBV6-6
d_gene: .
j_gene: TRBJ1-2
CDR3aa: CASSSSGGAGGGYTF
CDR3nt: TGTGCCAGCAGTTCCTCGGGGGGGGCAGGCGGTGGCTACACCTTC

abundance: once
v_gene: TRBV7-2
d_gene: TRBD1
j_gene: TRBJ1-6
CDR3aa: CASSWNRGNSPLHF
CDR3nt: TGTGCCAGCAGCTGGAACAGGGGCAATTCACCCCTCCACTTT

abundance: .
v_gene: TRBV19
d_gene: TRBD1
j_gene: TRBJ1-2
CDR3aa: CASSRRDRGNYGYTF
CDR3nt: TGTGCCAGTAGCCGTAGGGACAGGGGCAACTATGGCTACACCTTC

abundance: .
v_gene: TRBV6-5
d_gene: TRBD1
j_gene: TRBJ1-5
CDR3aa: CASSYSGQLDQPQHF
CDR3nt: TGTGCCAGCAGTTACTCGGGACAGCTGGATCAGCCCCAGCATTTT

abundance: .
v_gene: TRBV7-8
d_gene: TRBD1
j_gene: TRBJ1-1
CDR3aa: CASSSKGTGGIGTGNTEAFF
CDR3nt: TGTGCCAGCAGCTCAAAGGGGACAGGGGGAATCGGAACGGGTAACACTGAAGCTTTCTTT

abundance: .
v_gene: TRBV7-2
d_gene: .
j_gene: TRBJ2-7
CDR3aa: CASSLTGISYEQYF
CDR3nt: TGTGCCAGCAGCTTAACCGGGATTTCCTACGAGCAGTACTTC

abundance: .
v_gene: TRBV29-1
d_gene: TRBD1
j_gene: TRBJ2-5
CDR3aa: CSVLRQGYQETQYF
CDR3nt: TGCAGCGTTCTCCGACAGGGGTACCAAGAGACCCAGTACTTC

abundance: .
v_gene: TRBV5-5
d_gene: TRBD1
j_gene: TRBJ1-5
CDR3aa: CASSGTGSNQPQHF
CDR3nt: TGTGCCAGCAGCGGGACAGGGAGCAATCAGCCCCAGCATTTT

abundance: .
v_gene: TRBV19
d_gene: .
j_gene: TRBJ2-1
CDR3aa: CASAIAGLAYNEQFF
CDR3nt: TGTGCCAGTGCAATAGCCGGGTTAGCCTACAATGAGCAGTTCTTC

abundance: .
v_gene: TRBV19
d_gene: .
j_gene: TRBJ1-1
CDR3aa: CASRGLGTEAFF
CDR3nt: TGTGCCAGTAGGGGGCTAGGAACTGAAGCTTTCTTT

abundance: .
v_gene: TRBV6-1
d_gene: .
j_gene: TRBJ1-5
CDR3aa: CASTHKGHVQPQHF
CDR3nt: TGTGCCAGCACTCATAAGGGACATGTTCAGCCCCAGCATTTT

abundance: few
v_gene: TRBV10-3
d_gene: TRBD1
j_gene: TRBJ1-1
CDR3aa: CASTTGDTEAFF
CDR3nt: TGTGCCAGCACGACAGGGGACACTGAAGCTTTCTTT

abundance: few
v_gene: TRBV18
d_gene: .
j_gene: TRBJ2-1
CDR3aa: CASSPTPDRLDEQFF
CDR3nt: TGTGCCAGCTCACCGACCCCCGACAGATTGGATGAGCAGTTCTTC

abundance: .
v_gene: TRBV11-2
d_gene: .
j_gene: TRBJ2-1
CDR3aa: CATTTRGIEQFF
CDR3nt: TGTGCCACAACGACCCGGGGAATTGAGCAGTTCTTC

abundance: .
v_gene: TRBV11-2
d_gene: .
j_gene: TRBJ2-2
CDR3aa: CASTYVTGFGGELFF
CDR3nt: TGTGCCAGCACCTACGTCACGGGGTTTGGCGGGGAGCTGTTTTTT

abundance: .
v_gene: TRBV9
d_gene: .
j_gene: TRBJ1-1
CDR3aa: CASSSSNSARAFF
CDR3nt: TGTGCCAGCAGCTCCTCAAATTCCGCCAGGGCTTTCTTT

abundance: .
v_gene: TRBV30
d_gene: TRBD2
j_gene: TRBJ2-3
CDR3aa: CAWTSGRRDTQYF
CDR3nt: TGTGCCTGGACTAGCGGGCGTCGAGATACGCAGTATTTT

abundance: few
v_gene: TRBV6-6
d_gene: .
j_gene: TRBJ1-1
CDR3aa: CASSHVGGGPVTEAFF
CDR3nt: TGTGCCAGCAGCCACGTGGGTGGGGGCCCGGTCACTGAAGCTTTCTTT

abundance: .
v_gene: TRBV10-3
d_gene: .
j_gene: TRBJ1-2
CDR3aa: CATYSTTRTGYGYTF
CDR3nt: TGTGCCACCTACTCTACCACGCGCACAGGGTATGGCTACACCTTC

abundance: .
v_gene: TRBV7-6
d_gene: TRBD1
j_gene: TRBJ2-7
CDR3aa: CASSWGQGGSYEQYF
CDR3nt: TGTGCCAGCAGCTGGGGACAGGGAGGCTCCTACGAGCAGTACTTC

abundance: .
v_gene: TRBV6-1
d_gene: TRBD1
j_gene: TRBJ1-4
CDR3aa: CASSEDPLFDNRGRYEKLFF
CDR3nt: TGTGCCAGCAGTGAAGACCCCCTATTTGATAACAGGGGGCGCTATGAAAAACTGTTTTTT

abundance: .
v_gene: TRBV2
d_gene: TRBD1
j_gene: TRBJ1-3
CDR3aa: CASSARLGTVSGNTIYF
CDR3nt: TGTGCCAGCAGTGCACGTCTAGGGACAGTCTCTGGAAACACCATATATTTT

abundance: few
v_gene: TRBV21-1
d_gene: .
j_gene: TRBJ2-7
CDR3aa: CASSPGTSGGIIQDYEQYF
CDR3nt: TGTGCCAGCAGCCCTGGGACTAGCGGGGGAATAATTCAGGACTACGAGCAGTACTTC

abundance: once
v_gene: TRBV2
d_gene: .
j_gene: TRBJ2-2
CDR3aa: CASTKFRGNTGELFF
CDR3nt: TGTGCCAGCACCAAGTTCCGGGGGAACACCGGGGAGCTGTTTTTT

abundance: .
v_gene: TRBV5-1
d_gene: TRBD1
j_gene: TRBJ1-4
CDR3aa: CASSSGQVSNEKLFF
CDR3nt: TGCGCCAGCAGCTCGGGACAGGTGTCTAATGAAAAACTGTTTTTT

abundance: .
v_gene: TRBV5-4
d_gene: .
j_gene: TRBJ2-3
CDR3aa: CASTSRPGKTDTQYF
CDR3nt: TGTGCCAGCACAAGCCGGCCGGGGAAGACAGATACGCAGTATTTT

abundance: .
v_gene: TRBV18
d_gene: TRBD2
j_gene: TRBJ2-1
CDR3aa: CASSPSLLAGAGDEQFF
CDR3nt: TGTGCCAGCTCACCCTCGTTGTTAGCGGGTGCCGGCGATGAGCAGTTCTTC

abundance: .
v_gene: TRBV4-3
d_gene: .
j_gene: TRBJ1-5
CDR3aa: CASSQDRASNQPQHF
CDR3nt: TGCGCCAGCAGCCAAGACAGGGCGAGCAATCAGCCCCAGCATTTT

abundance: .
v_gene: TRBV21-1
d_gene: .
j_gene: TRBJ1-2
CDR3aa: CASSWNIRGINYGYTF
CDR3nt: TGTGCCAGCAGCTGGAACATCAGGGGAATTAACTATGGCTACACCTTC

abundance: .
v_gene: TRBV4-1
d_gene: .
j_gene: TRBJ1-3
CDR3aa: CASSRLRVGNTIYF
CDR3nt: TGCGCCAGCAGCCGACTCAGGGTCGGAAACACCATATATTTT

abundance: .
v_gene: TRBV7-9
d_gene: .
j_gene: TRBJ1-2
CDR3aa: CASSPFYRTALYGYTF
CDR3nt: TGTGCCAGCAGCCCCTTTTACCGGACAGCTCTATATGGCTACACCTTC

abundance: .
v_gene: TRBV25-1
d_gene: TRBD1
j_gene: TRBJ1-2
CDR3aa: CASSEGRSGGWYGYTF
CDR3nt: TGTGCCAGCAGTGAAGGGCGGTCAGGGGGCTGGTATGGCTACACCTTC

abundance: .
v_gene: TRBV15
d_gene: TRBD2
j_gene: TRBJ2-3
CDR3aa: CATSGGGLATDTQYF
CDR3nt: TGTGCCACCAGCGGAGGGGGACTAGCCACAGATACGCAGTATTTT